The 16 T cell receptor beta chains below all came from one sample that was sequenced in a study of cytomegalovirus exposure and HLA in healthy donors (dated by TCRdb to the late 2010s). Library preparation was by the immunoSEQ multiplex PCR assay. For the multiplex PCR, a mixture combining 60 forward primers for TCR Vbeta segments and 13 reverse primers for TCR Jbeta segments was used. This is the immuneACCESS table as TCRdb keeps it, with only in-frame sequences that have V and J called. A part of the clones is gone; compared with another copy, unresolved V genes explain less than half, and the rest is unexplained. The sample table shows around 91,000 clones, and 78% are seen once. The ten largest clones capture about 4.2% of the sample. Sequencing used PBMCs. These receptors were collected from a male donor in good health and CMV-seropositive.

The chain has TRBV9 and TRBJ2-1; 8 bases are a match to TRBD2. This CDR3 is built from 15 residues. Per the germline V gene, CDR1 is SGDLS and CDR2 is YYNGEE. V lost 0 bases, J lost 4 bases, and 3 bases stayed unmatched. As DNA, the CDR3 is TGTGCCAGCAGCGTAGAACTAGCGGTTTACAATGAGCAGTTCTTC. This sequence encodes CASSVELAVYNEQFF.

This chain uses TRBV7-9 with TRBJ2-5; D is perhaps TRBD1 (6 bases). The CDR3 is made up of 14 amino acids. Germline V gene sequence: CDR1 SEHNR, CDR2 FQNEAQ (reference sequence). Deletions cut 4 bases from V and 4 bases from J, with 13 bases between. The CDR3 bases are TGTGCCAGCAGCTCCTCCAGGGGTGCAGAGACCCAGTACTTC. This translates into CASSSSRGAETQYF.

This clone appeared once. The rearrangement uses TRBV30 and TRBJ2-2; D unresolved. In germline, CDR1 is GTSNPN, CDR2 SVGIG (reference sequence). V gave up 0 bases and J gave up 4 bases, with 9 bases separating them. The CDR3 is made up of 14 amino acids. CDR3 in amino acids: CAWSVPGSTGELFF. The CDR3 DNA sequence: TGTGCCTGGAGTGTACCAGGCAGCACCGGGGAGCTGTTTTTT.

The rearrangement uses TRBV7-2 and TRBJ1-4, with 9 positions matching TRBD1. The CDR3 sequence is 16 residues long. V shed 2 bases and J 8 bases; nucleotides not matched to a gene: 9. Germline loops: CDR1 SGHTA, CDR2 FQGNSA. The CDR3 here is CASSLSPTGGGEKLFF. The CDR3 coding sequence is TGTGCCAGCAGCTTATCCCCGACAGGGGGGGGAGAAAAACTGTTTTTT.

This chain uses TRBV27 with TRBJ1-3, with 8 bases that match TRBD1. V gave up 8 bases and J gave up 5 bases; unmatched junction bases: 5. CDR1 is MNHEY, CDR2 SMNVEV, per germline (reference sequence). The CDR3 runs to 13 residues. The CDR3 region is CASATGARNTIYF. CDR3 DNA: TGTGCCAGCGCGACAGGGGCTAGAAACACCATATATTTT.

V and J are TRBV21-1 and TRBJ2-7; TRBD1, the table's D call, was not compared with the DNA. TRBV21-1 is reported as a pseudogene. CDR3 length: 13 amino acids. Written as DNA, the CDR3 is TGTGCCAGCAGCAAAGAAATAGGGGACGAGCAGTACTTC. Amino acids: CASSKEIGDEQYF.

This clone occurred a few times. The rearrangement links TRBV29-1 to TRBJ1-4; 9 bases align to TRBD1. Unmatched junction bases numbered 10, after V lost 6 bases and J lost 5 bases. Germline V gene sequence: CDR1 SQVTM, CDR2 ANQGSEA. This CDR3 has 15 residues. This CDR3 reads CSVAGTGSGNEKLFF. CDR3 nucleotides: TGCAGCGTAGCCGGGACAGGGAGCGGGAATGAAAAACTGTTTTTT. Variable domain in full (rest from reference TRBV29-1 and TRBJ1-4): SAVISQKPSRDICQRGTSLTIQCQVDSQVTMMFWYRQQPGQSLTLIATANQGSEATYESGFVIDKFPISRPNLTFSTLTVSNMSPEDSSIYLCSVAGTGSGNEKLFFGSGTQLSVL.

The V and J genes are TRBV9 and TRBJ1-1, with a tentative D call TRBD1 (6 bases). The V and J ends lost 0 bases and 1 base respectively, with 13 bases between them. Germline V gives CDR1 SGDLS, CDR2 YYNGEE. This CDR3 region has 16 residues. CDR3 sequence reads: CASSVGAGAGNTEAFF. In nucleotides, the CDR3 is TGTGCCAGCAGCGTAGGAGCAGGGGCAGGGAACACTGAAGCTTTCTTT.

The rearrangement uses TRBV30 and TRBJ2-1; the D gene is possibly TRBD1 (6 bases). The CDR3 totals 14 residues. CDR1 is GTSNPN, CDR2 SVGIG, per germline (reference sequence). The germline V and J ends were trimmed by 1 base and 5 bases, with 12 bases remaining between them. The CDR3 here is CAWSGDRTDNEQFF. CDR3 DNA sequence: TGTGCCTGGAGTGGTGACAGGACAGACAATGAGCAGTTCTTC.

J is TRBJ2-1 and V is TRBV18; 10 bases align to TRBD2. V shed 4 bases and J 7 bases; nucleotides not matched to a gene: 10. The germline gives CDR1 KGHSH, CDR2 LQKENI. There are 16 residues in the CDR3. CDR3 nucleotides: TGTGCCAGCTCACGTTCCCTAGCGGGAGCTGGGAATGAGCAGTTCTTC. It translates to CASSRSLAGAGNEQFF.

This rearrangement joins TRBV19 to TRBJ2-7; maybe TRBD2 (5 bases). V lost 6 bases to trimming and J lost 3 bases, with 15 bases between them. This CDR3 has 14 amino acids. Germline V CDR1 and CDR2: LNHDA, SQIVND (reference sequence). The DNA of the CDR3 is TGTGCCAGTAGAACCAGCGGAGGAAGCTACGAGCAGTACTTC. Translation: CASRTSGGSYEQYF.

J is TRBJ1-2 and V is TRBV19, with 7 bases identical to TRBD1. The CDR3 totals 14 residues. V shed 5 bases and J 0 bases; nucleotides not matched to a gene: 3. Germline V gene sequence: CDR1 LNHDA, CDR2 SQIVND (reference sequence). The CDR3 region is CASSEGQPNYGYTF. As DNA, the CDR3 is TGTGCCAGTAGTGAGGGACAGCCTAACTATGGCTACACCTTC.

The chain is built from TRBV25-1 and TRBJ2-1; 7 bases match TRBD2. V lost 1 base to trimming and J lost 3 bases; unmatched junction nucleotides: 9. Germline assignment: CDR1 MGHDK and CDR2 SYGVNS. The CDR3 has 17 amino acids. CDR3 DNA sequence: TGTGCCAGCAGTGAATCGGGCGGGGGAGAACTCTACAATGAGCAGTTCTTC. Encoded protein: CASSESGGGELYNEQFF.

The CDR3 here is CASSLMRGANVLTF. The CDR3 DNA reads as TGTGCCAGCAGTTTAATGAGAGGGGCCAACGTCCTGACTTTC. This chain joins TRBV28 and TRBJ2-6, with D unclear. V was clipped by 2 bases and J by 4 bases, with 6 bases between them. This CDR3 comprises 14 residues. CDR1 is MDHEN, CDR2 SYDVKM, per germline.

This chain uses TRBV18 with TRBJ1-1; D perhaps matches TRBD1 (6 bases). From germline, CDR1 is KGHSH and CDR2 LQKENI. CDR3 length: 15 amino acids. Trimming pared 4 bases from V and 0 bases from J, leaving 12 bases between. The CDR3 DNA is TGTGCCAGCTCACGTACCGGGACAATGAACACTGAAGCTTTCTTT. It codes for CASSRTGTMNTEAFF.

The CDR3 nucleotides read TGTGCCAGCAGTCTTAACCACAGGGTCGGAGAGACCCAGTACTTC. This sequence encodes CASSLNHRVGETQYF. V is TRBV27 and J is TRBJ2-5; a weak D match, TRBD1 (6 bases). V gave up 5 bases and J gave up 4 bases, with 17 bases separating them. Germline V CDR1 and CDR2: MNHEY, SMNVEV (reference sequence). This CDR3 spans 15 amino acids.